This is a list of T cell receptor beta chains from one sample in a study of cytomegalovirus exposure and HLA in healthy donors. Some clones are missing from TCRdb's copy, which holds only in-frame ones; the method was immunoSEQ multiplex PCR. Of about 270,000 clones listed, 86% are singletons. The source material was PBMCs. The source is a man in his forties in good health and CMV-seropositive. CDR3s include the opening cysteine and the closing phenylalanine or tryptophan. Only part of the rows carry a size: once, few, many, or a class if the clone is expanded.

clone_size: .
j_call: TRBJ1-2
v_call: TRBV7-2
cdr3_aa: CASSLVGVRGRGPGYTF

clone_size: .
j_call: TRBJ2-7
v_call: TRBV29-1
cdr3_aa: CSVVGQGARTYEQYF

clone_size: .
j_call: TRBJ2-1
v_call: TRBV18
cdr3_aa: CASSPPLAEYNEQFF

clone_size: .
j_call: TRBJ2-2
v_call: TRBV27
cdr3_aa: CASCGQNTGELFF

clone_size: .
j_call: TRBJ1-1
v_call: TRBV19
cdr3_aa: CASSMQGNTEAFF

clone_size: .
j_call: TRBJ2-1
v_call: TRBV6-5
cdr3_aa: CASRGGDGPYNEQFF

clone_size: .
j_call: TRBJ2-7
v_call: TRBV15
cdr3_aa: CATSRDRDYEQYF

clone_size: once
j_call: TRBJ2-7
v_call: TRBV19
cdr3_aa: CATSVAGGPYEQYF

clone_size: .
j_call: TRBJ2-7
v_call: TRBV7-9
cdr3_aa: CASSPPGQGGFEQYF

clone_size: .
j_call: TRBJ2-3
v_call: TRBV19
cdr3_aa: CASSIWRESLEDTQYF

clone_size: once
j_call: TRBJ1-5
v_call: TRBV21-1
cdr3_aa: CASTKDRVSNQPQHF

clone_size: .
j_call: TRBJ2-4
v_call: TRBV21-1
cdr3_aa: CASSKGCQGRSKNIQYF

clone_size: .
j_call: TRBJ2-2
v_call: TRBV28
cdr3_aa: CASSLAGSWTGELFF

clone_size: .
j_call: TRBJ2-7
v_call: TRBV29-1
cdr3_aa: CSVEGTELPSYEQYF

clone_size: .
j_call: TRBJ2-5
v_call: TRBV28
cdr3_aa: CASSTGTGETQYF

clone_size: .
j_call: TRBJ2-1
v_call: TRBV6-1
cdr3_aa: CASRPGQGIYNEQFF

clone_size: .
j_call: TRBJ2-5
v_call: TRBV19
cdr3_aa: CASSIYLAGGQETQYF

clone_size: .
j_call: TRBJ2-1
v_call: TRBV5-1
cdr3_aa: CASSVGTSGYNEQFF

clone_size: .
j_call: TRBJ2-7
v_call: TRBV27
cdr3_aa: CASSLPGLAGVPYEQYF

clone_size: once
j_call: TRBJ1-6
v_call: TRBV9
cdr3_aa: CASSVEGRVSPLHF

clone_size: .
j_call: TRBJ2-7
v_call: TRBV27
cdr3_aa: CASSSRAGYEQYF

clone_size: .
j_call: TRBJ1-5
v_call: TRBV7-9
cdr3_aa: CSSQGGPNQPQHF

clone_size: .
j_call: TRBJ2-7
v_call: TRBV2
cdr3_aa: CASSDRLAGTYEQYF

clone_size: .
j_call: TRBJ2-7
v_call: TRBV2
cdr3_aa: CASEASLKQYF

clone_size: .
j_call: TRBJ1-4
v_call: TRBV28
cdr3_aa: CASSSLYLDRGMTKLFF

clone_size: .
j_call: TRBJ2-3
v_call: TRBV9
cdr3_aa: CASSHGTSEYTDTQYF

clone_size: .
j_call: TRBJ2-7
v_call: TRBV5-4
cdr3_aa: CASQPASGNYEQYF

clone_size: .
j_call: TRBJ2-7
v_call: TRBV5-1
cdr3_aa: CASSLAGTPYEQYF

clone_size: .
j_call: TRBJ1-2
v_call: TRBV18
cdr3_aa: CASSPPGSGYTF

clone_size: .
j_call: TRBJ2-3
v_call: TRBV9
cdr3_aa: CASSVGGGEATDTQYF

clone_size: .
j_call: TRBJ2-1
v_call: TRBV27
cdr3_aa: CASKGTTRSGDEQFF

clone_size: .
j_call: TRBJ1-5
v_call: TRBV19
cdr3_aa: CASSIRRDQPQHF

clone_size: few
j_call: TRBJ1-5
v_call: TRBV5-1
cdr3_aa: CASTLSGVPDQPQHF

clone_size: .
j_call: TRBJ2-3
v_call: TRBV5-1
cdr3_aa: CASSLQQGRTDTQYF

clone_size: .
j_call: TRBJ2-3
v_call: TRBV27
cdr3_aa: CASSLRVSDTQYF

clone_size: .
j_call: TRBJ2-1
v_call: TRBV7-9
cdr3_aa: CASSRPGTGGYEQFF

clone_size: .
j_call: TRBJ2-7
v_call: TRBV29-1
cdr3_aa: CSVGGDRTSPSPVYEQYF

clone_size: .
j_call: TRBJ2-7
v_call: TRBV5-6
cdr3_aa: CASSLVTRRWTSIPHEQYF

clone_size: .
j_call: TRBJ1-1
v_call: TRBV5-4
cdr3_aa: CASSPRTGHTEAFF

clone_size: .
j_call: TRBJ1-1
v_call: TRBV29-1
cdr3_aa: CSVEDHYNTEAFF

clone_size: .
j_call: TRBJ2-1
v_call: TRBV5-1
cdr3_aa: CASSSPGLAGANEQFF

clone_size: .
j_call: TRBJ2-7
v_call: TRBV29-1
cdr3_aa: CSVNAGGAYEQYF

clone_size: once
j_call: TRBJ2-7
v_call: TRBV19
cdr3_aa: CASSVSGSSYEQYF

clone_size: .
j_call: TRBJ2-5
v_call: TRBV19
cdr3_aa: CASSYSGQETQYF

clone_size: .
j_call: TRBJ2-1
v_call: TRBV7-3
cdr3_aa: CASSQVFSYNEQFF

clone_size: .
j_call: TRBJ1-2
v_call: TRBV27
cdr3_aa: CASSSGGRSGHGYTF

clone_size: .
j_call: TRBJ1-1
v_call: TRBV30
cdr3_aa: CAWKKGSYTEAFF

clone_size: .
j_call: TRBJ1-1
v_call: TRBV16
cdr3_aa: CASSWTGSGNAEAFF

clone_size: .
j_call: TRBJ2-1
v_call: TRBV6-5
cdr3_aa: CASSLQGRHYNEQFF

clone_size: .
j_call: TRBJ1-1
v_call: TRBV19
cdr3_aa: CASSIGTGMNTEAFF

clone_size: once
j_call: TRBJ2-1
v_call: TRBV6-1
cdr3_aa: CASSNRDRGYNEQFF